The rows below give T cell receptor beta chains drawn from one sample of a study of tumor and adjacent non-tumor tissue in lung cancer. A single record per CDR3 protein comes from TCRdb applying MiXCR to the multiplex PCR reads. This table has 90,000 to 100,000 distinct CDR3 sequences, about 80% appearing once. The source material was distant non-tumor lung tissue. The source of these receptors is a man aged 60 to 75 with small cell lung cancer. The CDR3 runs from the conserved cysteine through the conserved F or W. The order of the fields is V gene, clone size, J gene, D gene, CDR3 DNA, CDR3 protein. D genes are given only for firm matches. A clone size is listed for some rows: how often the clone was seen (once, few, many), or a class if it is expanded.

>TRBV6-5|.|TRBJ1-5|.
TGTGCCAGCAGTCAGAGACACGGGAGCAGCAATCAGCCCCAGCATTTT
CASSQRHGSSNQPQHF
>TRBV4-1|.|TRBJ2-1|.
TGCGCCAGCAGTCAGGATAGCAGGGCAGGGGATGAGCAGCTCTTC
CASSQDSRAGDEQLF
>TRBV29-1|medium-sized|TRBJ2-1|.
TGCAGCGTTGAAATCGGCGGGGCTGGTTCCTACAATGAGCAGTTCTTC
CSVEIGGAGSYNEQFF
>TRBV4-1|many|TRBJ1-2|TRBD1
TGCGCCAGCAGCCAACTTGGGTCCACAGGGGGGGACTATGGCTACACCTTC
CASSQLGSTGGDYGYTF
>TRBV29-1|few|TRBJ2-1|.
TGCAGCGTCAACAGGCGGCCTTACAATGAGCAGTTCTTC
CSVNRRPYNEQFF
>TRBV6-5|.|TRBJ2-1|.
TGTGCCAGCAGTTACTCTAGGGGGGTGGGTAGTGAGCAGTTCTTC
CASSYSRGVGSEQFF
>TRBV29-1|.|TRBJ2-1|TRBD2
TGCAGCGTTGAAGTTAGCGGGGTAATCCCCTACAATGAGCAGTTCTTC
CSVEVSGVIPYNEQFF
>TRBV12-3/TRBV12-4|.|TRBJ1-2|.
TGTGCCAGCAGTTCGCAAGTCAACTATGACTACACCTTC
CASSSQVNYDYTF
>TRBV13|.|TRBJ1-6|.
TGTGCCAGCAGGCAAAACGACGGAAGCTCCTATAATTCATCCATCCACTTT
CASRQNDGSSYNSSIHF
>TRBV5-1|.|TRBJ1-1|TRBD1
TGCACCAGCAGCTTAGCAGAGACAGGGGCGAAGTTGGGAGCTTTCTTT
CTSSLAETGAKLGAFF
>TRBV11-3|.|TRBJ2-7|.
TGTGTCAGCAGCCCGGCGGGTTTGGGGGCCAGCTCCTACGAGCAGTACTTC
CVSSPAGLGASSYEQYF
>TRBV29-1|.|TRBJ2-1|.
TGCAGCGTGATGACTAGTTTGGGTTACAATAAACAGTTCTTC
CSVMTSLGYNKQFF
>TRBV12-3/TRBV12-4|.|TRBJ2-1|TRBD2
TGCGCCAGCAGTTTATATCAGCGGGAGGGCGGGGAGCAGTTCTTC
CASSLYQREGGEQFF
>TRBV11-2|.|TRBJ2-2|.
TGTTCCAGCAGCTTAGTGGGCGCCGGGGAGCTGTTTTTT
CSSSLVGAGELFF